This record covers a single T cell receptor beta chain. Antigen unknown. PCR or immunohistochemistry showed mismatch repair deficiency in every enrolled patient. V trimming: 5 bases; J trimming: 10 bases; junction bases outside the gene matches: 17. Germline V gives CDR1 LNHDA, CDR2 SQIVND (reference sequence). This CDR3 spans 19 amino acids. This sample stems from a study of PD-1 blockade in mismatch repair-deficient tumors. Overall study context: All were previously treated, progressing patients with eleven to twelve mismatch repair-deficient cancer types.

Overall study findings and caveats: Tumor-resident clones, often absent from pretreatment blood, expanded after pembrolizumab and then contracted.

TCRdb keeps only in-frame clones here, not all; method: immunoSEQ multiplex PCR. The sample has under 75,000 clones; approximately 88% are singletons. The origin of this receptor is an adult with mismatch repair-deficient cancer. The sample in question was peripheral blood, obtained 52 weeks after starting pembrolizumab. The rearrangement joins TRBV19 to TRBJ2-1; 16 bases line up with TRBD2. The CDR3 protein is CASSSFPGTSGRASGEQFF. As DNA, the CDR3 is TGTGCCAGTAGTTCGTTTCCCGGGACTAGCGGGAGGGCCTCAGGGGAGCAGTTCTTC.